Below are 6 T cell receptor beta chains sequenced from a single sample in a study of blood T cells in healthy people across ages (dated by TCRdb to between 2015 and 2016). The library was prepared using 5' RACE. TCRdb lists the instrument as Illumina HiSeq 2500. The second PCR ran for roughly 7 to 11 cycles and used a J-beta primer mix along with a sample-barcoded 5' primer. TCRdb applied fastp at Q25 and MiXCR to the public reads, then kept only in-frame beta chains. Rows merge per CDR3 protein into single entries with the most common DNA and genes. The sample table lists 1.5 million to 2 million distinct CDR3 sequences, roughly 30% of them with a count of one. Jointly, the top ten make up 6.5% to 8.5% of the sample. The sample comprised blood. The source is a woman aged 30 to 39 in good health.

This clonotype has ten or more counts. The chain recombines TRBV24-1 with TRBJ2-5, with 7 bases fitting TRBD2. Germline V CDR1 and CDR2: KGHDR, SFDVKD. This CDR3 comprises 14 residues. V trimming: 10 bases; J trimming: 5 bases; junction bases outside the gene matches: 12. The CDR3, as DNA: TGTGCCACGGGAGGGGATCCCCCGATGGAGACCCAGTACTTC. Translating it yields CATGGDPPMETQYF.

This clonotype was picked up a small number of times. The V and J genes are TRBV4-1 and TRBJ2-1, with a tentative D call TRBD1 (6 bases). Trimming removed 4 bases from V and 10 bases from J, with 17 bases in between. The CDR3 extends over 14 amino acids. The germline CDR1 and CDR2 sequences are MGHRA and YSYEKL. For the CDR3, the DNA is TGCGCCAGCAGCCCACCAGCAGGGGTGGGCGAGCAGTTCTTC. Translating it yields CASSPPAGVGEQFF.

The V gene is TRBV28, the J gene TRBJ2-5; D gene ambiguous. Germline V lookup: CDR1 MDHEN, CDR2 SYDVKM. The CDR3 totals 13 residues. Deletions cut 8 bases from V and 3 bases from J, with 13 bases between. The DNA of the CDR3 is TGTGCCAGCCAACTGGATGGTGAAGAGACCCAGTACTTC. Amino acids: CASQLDGEETQYF.

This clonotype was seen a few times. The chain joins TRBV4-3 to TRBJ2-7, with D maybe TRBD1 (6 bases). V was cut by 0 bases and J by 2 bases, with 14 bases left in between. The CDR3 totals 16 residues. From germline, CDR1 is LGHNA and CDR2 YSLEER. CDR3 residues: CASSQDSGTSAYEQYF. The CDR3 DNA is TGCGCCAGCAGCCAAGATTCAGGGACATCCGCCTACGAGCAGTACTTC.

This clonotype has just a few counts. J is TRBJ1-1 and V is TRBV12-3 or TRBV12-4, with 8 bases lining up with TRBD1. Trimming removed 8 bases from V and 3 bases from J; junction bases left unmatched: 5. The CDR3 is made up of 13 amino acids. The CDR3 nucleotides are TGTGCCAGCGCATTACAGGGGGACACTGAAGCTTTCTTT. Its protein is CASALQGDTEAFF.

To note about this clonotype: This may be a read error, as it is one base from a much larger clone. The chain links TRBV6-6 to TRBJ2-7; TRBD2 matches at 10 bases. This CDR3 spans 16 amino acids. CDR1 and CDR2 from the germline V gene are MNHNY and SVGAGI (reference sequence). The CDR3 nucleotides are TGTGCCGGCAGTTCCGCCTCTAGCGGGAGTCACTACGAGCAGTACTTC. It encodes CAGSSASSGSHYEQYF.